These 8 T cell receptor beta chains came from one sample sequenced in a study of regulatory T cells in long-lasting Graves disease. Time point: newly diagnosed GD, antithyroid drugs for less than 3 months. PBMC-derived RNA was used for the TCR library. Investigators prepared the TCR beta libraries by applying iRepertoire HTBI primers and Arm-PCR of CDR3 regions. TCRdb re-called the multiplex PCR reads with MiXCR, one entry per CDR3 protein. The sample comprises hundreds of thousands of distinct CDR3 sequences, about 16% of which are singletons, and 15% to 20% rests with the top ten. The same sample was also used in a study of T cells in Graves' hyperthyroidism and ophthalmopathy.

Here the sequenced sample was peripheral blood mononuclear cells (PBMCs), taken at new diagnosis, from a patient treated with antithyroid drugs. These receptors were obtained from a woman between 25 and 40 years old with Graves disease.

Note on this clonotype: A much more abundant neighbour one base away suggests this may be a read error. The J gene is TRBJ2-6, the V gene TRBV27; 8 bases agree with TRBD1. CDR1 MNHEY and CDR2 SMNVEV come from the germline V gene (reference sequence). V dropped 3 bases and J dropped 1; count of bases not matched to a gene: 5. The CDR3 extends over 17 amino acids. The CDR3 protein is CASSLYRQGSGANVLTF. Written as DNA, the CDR3 is TGTGCCAGCAGTTTGTACAGACAGGGGTCTGGGGCCAACGTCCTGACTTTC.

This clonotype was seen ten or more times. The V gene is TRBV11-2, the J gene TRBJ2-2; D unresolved. Looked up from germline, CDR1 is SGHAT and CDR2 is FQNNGV. V lost 7 bases and J 6 bases, leaving 21 bases between the germline ends. CDR3 size: 16 residues. The CDR3 sequence: CASTKRSLVISGELFF. For the CDR3, the DNA is TGTGCCAGCACCAAAAGGTCCCTAGTGATTTCCGGGGAGCTGTTTTTT.

This clonotype was found a few times. Relative to the germline gene, one junction end is altered; a read error may explain this. V is TRBV4-1 and J is TRBJ1-1; D unresolved. This CDR3 spans 13 amino acids. Per the germline V gene, CDR1 is MGHRA and CDR2 is YSYEKL. CDR3 nucleotide sequence: TGTGCCAGCAGCCAAGACCTGCGGGCTGAAGCTTTCTTT. Translation gives CASSQDLRAEAFF.

This clonotype was observed at least ten times. The chain uses TRBV5-1 and TRBJ2-1; 11 positions agree with TRBD2. This CDR3 is built from 16 residues. The junction had 8 bases not matched to a gene; V was cut back by 3 bases and J by 6 bases. Germline V lookup: CDR1 SGHRS, CDR2 YFSETQ. This chain's CDR3 is CASSSLLAGAANEQFF. In DNA form, the CDR3 reads TGCGCCAGCAGCTCCTTACTAGCGGGAGCCGCCAATGAGCAGTTCTTC.

This chain joins TRBV18 and TRBJ2-7; TRBD1 is a possible D gene (6 bases). Trimming cost V 3 bases and J 2 bases, with 11 bases left between them. In germline, CDR1 is KGHSH, CDR2 LQKENI. The CDR3 sequence is 14 residues long. In nucleotides, the CDR3 is TGTGCCAGCTCACCTGTACAGGGCCCCTACGAGCAGTACTTC. This gives the protein CASSPVQGPYEQYF.

The chain has TRBV12-3 or TRBV12-4 and TRBJ2-2, with a possible D match to TRBD1 (5 bases). CDR3 length: 14 amino acids. Trimming cost V 10 bases and J 1 base, with 13 bases left between them. In nucleotides, the CDR3 is TGTGCCACTTCGAGGACAAAGAACACCGGGGAGCTGTTTTTT. It yields the protein CATSRTKNTGELFF.

This clonotype has just a few counts. This sequence joins TRBV24-1 and TRBJ1-5; 7 bases are a match to TRBD1. The V and J ends lost 4 bases and 7 bases, in that order; junction bases with no gene match: 12. The length of the CDR3 is 16 residues. Looked up from germline, CDR1 is KGHDR and CDR2 is SFDVKD. DNA of the CDR3: TGTGCCACCAGTGACCGAACCTCGACAGGGACCCAGCCCCAGCATTTT. This translates into CATSDRTSTGTQPQHF.

This chain links TRBV7-8 with TRBJ2-1, with D perhaps matching TRBD2 (7 bases). Per germline, CDR1 SGHVS and CDR2 FQNEAQ. The CDR3 sequence is 15 residues long. Between the trimmed V and J ends, which lost 1 base and 4 bases, there was a span of 11 bases. This CDR3 reads CASSLVGGTYNEQFF. The CDR3 bases are TGTGCCAGCAGCTTAGTGGGGGGGACATACAATGAGCAGTTCTTC. The full variable domain, with the rest looked up from reference TRBV7-8 and TRBJ2-1, is GAGVSQSPRYKVAKRGQDVALRCDPISGHVSLFWYQQALGQGPEFLTYFQNEAQLDKSGLPSDRFFAERPEGSVSTLKIQRTQQEDSAVYLCASSLVGGTYNEQFFGPGTRLTVL.